These T cell receptor beta chains were read from a single sample in a study of T cells in Graves' hyperthyroidism and ophthalmopathy. TCRdb itself ran the multiplex PCR reads through MiXCR, one entry per CDR3 protein. Here the sample spans 160,000 or so distinct CDR3 sequences, about 9% being singletons. The sequencing input was blood. The receptor set was obtained from a woman younger than 30 with Graves' hyperthyroidism that later progressed to Graves' ophthalmopathy. Each CDR3 is given with its conserved first and last residue. The D gene is left open where the match is weak. Where a row states a size, it is once, few, many or the class of an expanded clone; other rows omit it.

V,D,size,J,CDR3,DNA
TRBV6-5,TRBD1,-,TRBJ2-3,CASSYSLKTGAADTQYF,TGTGCCAGCAGTTATTCTTTGAAGACAGGGGCCGCAGATACGCAGTATTTT
TRBV9,TRBD2,many,TRBJ2-3,CASSGGLAGGSDTQYF,TGTGCCAGCAGCGGGGGACTAGCGGGAGGTTCAGATACGCAGTATTTT
TRBV29-1,TRBD1,many,TRBJ1-5,CSVLTGTGENQPQHF,TGCAGCGTCCTAACCGGGACAGGGGAGAATCAGCCCCAGCATTTT
TRBV18,-,many,TRBJ2-3,CASSPRGGDTQYF,TGTGCCAGCTCACCACGGGGCGGAGATACGCAGTATTTT
TRBV28,TRBD1,many,TRBJ2-7,CASSLAGQGGHEQYF,TGTGCCAGCAGTTTAGCGGGACAGGGGGGGCACGAGCAGTACTTC
TRBV4-2,-,many,TRBJ1-4,CASRSPGVEKLFF,TGTGCCAGCCGCTCCCCAGGGGTGGAAAAACTGTTTTTT
TRBV18,-,-,TRBJ2-7,CASSSEVVAREQYF,TGTGCCAGCTCCTCAGAGGTGGTAGCAAGGGAGCAGTACTTC
TRBV5-1,-,many,TRBJ1-1,CASSPAIYPMDTEAFF,TGCGCCAGCAGCCCGGCGATCTACCCCATGGACACTGAAGCTTTCTTT
TRBV6-5,-,few,TRBJ1-1,CASSYSLGTEAFF,TGTGCCAGCAGTTACTCCCTGGGGACTGAAGCTTTCTTT
TRBV29-1,-,many,TRBJ2-2,CSVRFGANTGELFF,TGCAGCGTGCGGTTCGGGGCTAACACCGGGGAGCTGTTTTTT
TRBV11-2,TRBD1,few,TRBJ1-1,CASSSGTGRTEAFF,TGTGCCAGCAGCTCGGGGACAGGGAGGACTGAAGCTTTCTTT
TRBV19,TRBD1,-,TRBJ2-2,CASSKTGVTGELFF,TGTGCCAGTAGCAAGACAGGGGTCACCGGGGAGCTGTTTTTT
TRBV20-1,-,many,TRBJ1-1,CSAFTNTPNTEAFF,TGCAGTGCTTTTACTAACACACCGAACACTGAAGCTTTCTTT
TRBV7-9,TRBD1,many,TRBJ1-3,CASSYSTGSGNTIYF,TGTGCCAGCAGCTACTCGACAGGGTCTGGAAACACCATATATTTT
TRBV19,TRBD1,many,TRBJ2-1,CASSISGTGSEQFF,TGTGCCAGTAGTATCTCCGGGACAGGGAGCGAGCAGTTCTTC
TRBV29-1,TRBD2,many,TRBJ2-7,CSIGGGASSYEQYF,TGCAGCATCGGCGGGGGGGCCTCATCCTACGAGCAGTACTTC
TRBV28,TRBD1,many,TRBJ1-2,CALLEGADGYTF,TGTGCCCTACTTGAGGGGGCGGATGGCTACACCTTC
TRBV28,-,many,TRBJ1-3,CASSLGGFALSGNTIYF,TGTGCCAGCAGTTTAGGCGGATTTGCTCTCTCTGGAAACACCATATATTTT
TRBV12-3/TRBV12-4,TRBD1,-,TRBJ1-2,CASSPRTGRRKYGYTF,TGTGCCAGCAGTCCACGGACAGGGAGGAGGAAGTACGGCTACACCTTC
TRBV9,TRBD2,-,TRBJ2-1,CASSAQPGSSGSPNEQFF,TGTGCCAGCAGCGCCCAACCGGGGTCTAGCGGGAGCCCAAATGAGCAGTTCTTC
TRBV6-9,-,-,TRBJ2-7,CASSYEAYEQYF,TGTGCCAGCAGTTACGAGGCCTACGAGCAGTACTTC
TRBV2,TRBD1,many,TRBJ2-7,CASSEQTGGPYEQYF,TGTGCCAGCAGTGAACAGACAGGGGGACCCTACGAGCAGTACTTC
TRBV20-1,-,few,TRBJ1-5,CSARGGRRGGNQPQHF,TGCAGTGCTAGAGGTGGCCGAAGGGGAGGCAATCAGCCCCAGCATTTT
TRBV7-9,-,many,TRBJ2-3,CASSFPAGDASTDTQYF,TGTGCCAGCAGCTTCCCCGCCGGAGATGCTAGCACAGATACGCAGTATTTT
TRBV9,TRBD1,-,TRBJ2-1,CASSGQGPNKIYNEQFF,TGTGCCAGCAGCGGACAGGGGCCTAACAAAATTTACAATGAGCAGTTCTTC
TRBV7-3,TRBD1,many,TRBJ1-1,CASSLGRTGGSAEAFF,TGTGCCAGCAGCTTAGGAAGGACAGGGGGCTCGGCTGAAGCTTTCTTT
TRBV28,-,many,TRBJ2-6,CASRPERPGANVLTF,TGTGCCAGCAGACCTGAGAGACCTGGGGCCAACGTCCTGACTTTC
TRBV19,TRBD1,-,TRBJ1-6,CASSPDRVYSPLHF,TGTGCCAGTAGTCCGGACAGGGTTTATTCACCCCTCCACTTT
TRBV6-5,TRBD2,many,TRBJ2-6,CASSYTLAGPFSGANVLTF,TGTGCCAGCAGTTACACCTTAGCGGGACCCTTCTCTGGGGCCAACGTCCTGACTTTC
TRBV11-3,-,many,TRBJ2-3,CASSLSGKGVADTQYF,TGTGCCAGCAGCTTGTCGGGGAAAGGGGTAGCAGATACGCAGTATTTT
TRBV7-8,TRBD2,many,TRBJ2-3,CASRVSGRAGDTQYF,TGTGCCAGCAGGGTTAGCGGGAGGGCCGGGGATACGCAGTATTTT
TRBV27,TRBD1,many,TRBJ1-2,CASSVTGTGYGYTF,TGTGCCAGCAGCGTTACCGGGACAGGCTATGGCTACACCTTC
TRBV30,TRBD1,many,TRBJ1-1,CARDRGQKSEAFF,TGTGCCAGGGACAGGGGGCAGAAAAGTGAAGCTTTCTTT
TRBV4-1,-,-,TRBJ1-4,CASSPRRTATNEKLFF,TGCGCCAGCAGCCCCCGTCGGACGGCAACTAATGAAAAACTGTTTTTT
TRBV29-1,-,many,TRBJ1-1,CSVGQLSTEAFF,TGCAGCGTTGGTCAGTTGAGCACTGAAGCTTTCTTT
TRBV9,TRBD2,-,TRBJ2-1,CASGVWGGNEQFF,TGTGCCAGCGGCGTCTGGGGGGGGAATGAGCAGTTCTTC
TRBV14,-,few,TRBJ1-4,CASSQVTGTKNEKLFF,TGTGCCAGCAGCCAAGTTACGGGGACAAAGAATGAAAAACTGTTTTTT
TRBV7-8,-,many,TRBJ1-1,CASSHGAEAFF,TGTGCCAGCAGCCACGGGGCTGAAGCTTTCTTT
TRBV24-1,-,many,TRBJ1-5,CATSDWGAGQPQHF,TGTGCCACCAGTGATTGGGGCGCGGGGCAGCCCCAGCATTTT
TRBV15,-,many,TRBJ1-1,CATSSHSRRIMNTEAFF,TGTGCCACCAGCAGCCACTCCAGGCGGATAATGAACACTGAAGCTTTCTTT
TRBV12-3/TRBV12-4,-,many,TRBJ1-4,CASSLILRTGEATNEKLFF,TGTGCCAGCAGTTTAATACTCCGAACAGGCGAAGCAACTAATGAAAAACTGTTTTTT
TRBV9,TRBD2,-,TRBJ2-1,CASSVWGGNEQFF,TGTGCCAGCAGCGTCTGGGGGGGGAATGAGCAGTTCTTC
TRBV27,-,many,TRBJ2-7,CASSLYAGSRSYEQYF,TGTGCCAGCAGTTTATATGCCGGGAGCCGCTCCTACGAGCAGTACTTC
TRBV19,-,-,TRBJ1-5,CASSMGQGYQPQHF,TGTGCCAGTAGTATGGGCCAGGGATATCAGCCCCAGCATTTT
TRBV20-1,TRBD2,many,TRBJ2-3,CSARDVRESTDTQYF,TGCAGTGCTAGAGATGTGCGGGAGAGCACAGATACGCAGTATTTT
TRBV19,TRBD1,many,TRBJ1-2,CASRKGQGAFAYGYTF,TGTGCCAGTAGGAAGGGACAGGGGGCTTTCGCCTATGGCTACACCTTC